Below are 13 T cell receptor beta chains sequenced from a single sample in a study of breast tumors, draining lymph nodes, adjacent tissues. Breast cancer patients provided tissue from their axillary draining lymph nodes. TCRdb redid the calling of the multiplex PCR reads with MiXCR, one entry per CDR3 protein. Of 200,000 or so distinct CDR3 sequences listed, roughly 31% were seen once; the top ten hold roughly 4%. The sequenced sample was axillary lymph node tissue. The receptor source for this set is a female donor with breast cancer. Some clones in this sample may be carry-over from other donors' samples.

This clonotype was seen ten or more times. The V call is TRBV5-1, the J call TRBJ2-5; perhaps TRBD1 as D (6 bases). V lost 4 bases and J 5 bases, leaving 21 bases between the germline ends. Germline CDR1 and CDR2: SGHRS and YFSETQ. The CDR3 runs 16 residues. CDR3 nucleotide sequence: TGCGCCAGCAGCCCACTCTCGGCAGGGGCCCTTGAGACCCAGTACTTC. It specifies CASSPLSAGALETQYF.

This chain uses TRBV20-1 with TRBJ2-5; tentatively, D is TRBD1 or TRBD2 (5 bases each). CDR1 DFQATT and CDR2 SNEGSKA come from the germline V gene (reference sequence). The CDR3 has 15 amino acids. The CDR3 protein is CSSLGPTAYQETQYF. The CDR3 bases are TGCAGCTCCCTGGGACCGACCGCATATCAAGAGACCCAGTACTTC.

This clonotype was picked up one time. This chain links TRBV5-1 with TRBJ2-3; 12 nucleotides line up with TRBD2. This CDR3 is 12 amino acids long. V lost 7 bases to trimming and J lost 15 bases; unmatched junction nucleotides: 9. Germline CDR1 SGHRS, CDR2 YFSETQ. CDR3 region: CASSTSGGPSYF. In nucleotides, the CDR3 is TGCGCCAGCTCGACTAGCGGGGGCCCAAGTTATTTT.

This clonotype occurred many times. The V and J genes are TRBV6-5 and TRBJ1-6; D ambiguous. The ends were cut back, 2 bases at V and 7 bases at J, with 6 bases in the middle. This CDR3 contains 13 residues. Germline V gene data show CDR1 as MNHEY and CDR2 as SVGAGI. The CDR3 coding sequence is TGTGCCAGCAGTTACGCAAGGAATTCACCCCTCCACTTT. This translates into CASSYARNSPLHF.

This clonotype was detected ten times or more. This chain joins TRBV19 and TRBJ1-6; a possible D gene is TRBD1 (6 bases). Germline V lookup: CDR1 LNHDA, CDR2 SQIVND (reference sequence). The CDR3 contains 13 residues. V lost 7 bases to trimming and J lost 7 bases, with 11 bases between them. The CDR3 DNA follows: TGTGCCAGTAAATCAGGGGTCAATTCACCCCTCCACTTT. This codes for CASKSGVNSPLHF.

Notes on this clonotype: This may be a read error, as it is one base from a much larger clone. The chain uses TRBV6-5 and TRBJ1-6; the match to TRBD1 covers 8 bases. The germline V gene encodes CDR1 MNHEY and CDR2 SVGAGI. Unmatched junction bases numbered 15, after V lost 7 bases and J lost 7 bases. CDR3 size: 17 residues. The CDR3 sequence is CASTYLRTGPSNSPLHF. The CDR3 DNA sequence: TGTGCCAGCACCTACCTGAGGACAGGGCCATCAAATTCACCCCTCCACTTT.

This clonotype was seen ten or more times. The CDR3 DNA reads TGTGCCAGCAGCGTCAGACAGGGGACCTCTAATGAGCAGTTCTTC. Protein sequence: CASSVRQGTSNEQFF. J is TRBJ2-1 and V is TRBV9; TRBD1 matches at 8 bases. This CDR3 is built from 15 residues. The J segment lost 7 bases and the V segment lost 2 bases, leaving 8 bases of the junction unmatched. Per the germline V gene, CDR1 is SGDLS and CDR2 is YYNGEE.

The chain joins TRBV20-1 to TRBJ2-1; 8 bases are a match to TRBD2. CDR1 DFQATT and CDR2 SNEGSKA come from the germline V gene (reference sequence). This CDR3 is built from 13 residues. The J segment lost 12 bases and the V segment lost 2 bases, leaving 9 bases of the junction unmatched. The CDR3 loop is CSARKVAGYAQFF. The CDR3 region has the DNA TGCAGTGCTAGAAAAGTAGCGGGATATGCGCAGTTCTTC.

The sample holds a few counts of this clonotype. One end of the junction fails to match germline, which may point to a read error. The V and J genes are TRBV2 and TRBJ1-6; the match to TRBD1 covers 7 bases. This CDR3 is 16 amino acids long. The germline CDR1 and CDR2 sequences are SNHLY and FYNNEI. CDR3 sequence: CASSPGQVATNSPLHF. CDR3 in DNA: TGTGCCAGCAGTCCCGGACAGGTAGCTACGAATTCGCCCCTCCACTTT.

At least ten counts were recorded for this clonotype. V and J are TRBV2 and TRBJ2-5; D ambiguous. There are 18 residues in the CDR3. The V and J ends lost 0 bases and 0 bases respectively, with 17 bases between them. CDR1 is SNHLY, CDR2 FYNNEI, per germline. CDR3 loop: CASSEALRRARYQETQYF. In DNA form, the CDR3 reads TGTGCCAGCAGTGAAGCGCTTCGACGGGCGCGGTACCAAGAGACCCAGTACTTC.

This sequence joins TRBV4-1 and TRBJ2-1; TRBD2 matches at 7 bases. CDR3 length equals 14 residues. Germline lookup yields CDR1 MGHRA and CDR2 YSYEKL. J gave up 8 bases and V 6 bases, and 10 bases lay outside the gene matches. The CDR3 spells CASSYRTSIYEQFF. DNA of the CDR3: TGCGCCAGCAGTTACAGGACTAGTATCTATGAGCAGTTCTTC.

Details on this clonotype: Given a much more abundant clone one base away, this may be a read error. This chain joins TRBV7-2 and TRBJ2-7; weak D call: TRBD1 (6 bases). This CDR3 spans 15 amino acids. Germline V gene sequence: CDR1 SGHTA, CDR2 FQGNSA. CDR3 DNA sequence: TGTGCCAGCAGCTTAGCCCAGGGGTTAGACTACGAGCAGCACTTC. Residues: CASSLAQGLDYEQHF. The full variable domain, rest sourced from reference TRBV7-2 and TRBJ2-7, is GAGVSQSPSNKVTEKGKDVELRCDPISGHTALYWYRQSLGQGLEFLIYFQGNSAPDKSGLPSDRFSAERTGGSVSTLTIQRTQQEDSAVYLCASSLAQGLDYEQHFGPGTRLTVT.

This clonotype was counted at least ten times. V and J are TRBV14 and TRBJ2-2; D remains unclear. V lost 4 bases to trimming and J lost 5 bases, with 8 bases between them. Germline V gene data show CDR1 as SGHDN and CDR2 as FVKESK. The CDR3 is made up of 13 amino acids. CDR3 region: CASSLLETGELFF. The DNA of the CDR3 is TGTGCCAGCAGCCTTTTGGAAACCGGGGAGCTGTTTTTT.